Sequencing of this TCR beta chain was carried out in a study of T cells in Graves' hyperthyroidism and ophthalmopathy. About the research overall: Peripheral blood was acquired at first diagnosis, ahead of any therapy whatsoever. The study, taken as a whole, reports: Blood also carried most thyroid clonotypes expanded above 0.001.

The CDR3 is 16 amino acids. Germline CDR1 reads SGHTA; CDR2 reads FQGNSA. J gave up 7 bases and V 5 bases, and 9 bases lay outside the gene matches. RNA transcripts provided the source from which TCR beta CDR3 regions were amplified. Researchers ran a first-round RT-PCR on the TCR CDR3 using the HTBI primer set. TCRdb ran MiXCR on the multiplex PCR reads and lists one entry per CDR3 protein. The repertoire holds over 350,000 distinct CDR3 sequences, with roughly 15% as singletons. This clonotype appeared many times. The antigen remains unidentified. Together with thyroid ultrasound, orbital computed tomography, serum thyroxine and TRAb, clinical symptoms were used for diagnoses.

This sequence originates from a man aged 18 to 29 with Graves' ophthalmopathy. V usage is TRBV7-2 and J usage is TRBJ2-1; 12 bases agree with TRBD2. The sequencing input was blood. The CDR3 reads CASSIMGLAGGNEQFF. The CDR3 DNA sequence: TGTGCCAGCAGCATAATGGGACTAGCGGGTGGGAATGAGCAGTTCTTC.